What follows are 19 T cell receptor beta chains derived from one specimen sequenced in a study of blood T cells in healthy people across ages. With a J-beta primer mix and a sample-barcoded 5' primer, a second PCR ran roughly 6 to 11 cycles. Using its own MiXCR run on the 5' RACE reads, TCRdb lists one record per CDR3 protein. The table has more than 1,400,000 distinct CDR3 sequences, about 40% seen once; the top ten hold roughly 7.9%. The sample consisted of blood. These receptors all stem from a woman under 30 in good health.

V gene TRBV9 combines with J gene TRBJ2-1; D is undetermined. The end of the DNA aligns better with TRBJ2-7, so the J call may be wrong. Germline assignment: CDR1 SGDLS and CDR2 YYNGEE. The CDR3 extends over 16 amino acids. CDR3 region: CASSVGSSRPYNEQYF. DNA of the CDR3: TGTGCCAGCAGCGTAGGATCTAGTCGCCCTTACAATGAGCAGTACTTC.

The CDR3 bases are TGCAGTGCTAGCGAACTAGCGGGTATGGAGACCCAGTACTTC. Amino acids: CSASELAGMETQYF. This rearrangement joins TRBV20-1 to TRBJ2-7; 9 bases fit TRBD2. The J call may be in error: the DNA end matches TRBJ2-5 better. The CDR3 totals 14 residues. Germline assignment: CDR1 DFQATT and CDR2 SNEGSKA (reference sequence).

The V call is TRBV7-9, the J call TRBJ1-4; D is perhaps TRBD1 (6 bases). Looked up from germline, CDR1 is SEHNR and CDR2 is FQNEAQ (reference sequence). The V and J ends lost 5 bases and 0 bases respectively, with 10 bases between them. The CDR3 consists of 15 residues. In nucleotides, the CDR3 is TGTGCCAGCAGCCAACAGGGTGCAACTAATGAAAAACTGTTTTTT. Protein sequence: CASSQQGATNEKLFF.

A few counts support this clonotype. The chain employs TRBV5-1 and TRBJ2-7, with TRBD1 as a possible D gene (5 bases). CDR3 length: 15 residues. The V end lost 0 bases, the J end lost 5 bases, and 15 bases lay between the germline ends. Germline CDR1 is SGHRS and CDR2 is YFSETQ. The CDR3 DNA sequence: TGCGCCAGCAGCTTGGTGGTAGGGGTTTTCGACGAGCAGTACTTC. Protein sequence: CASSLVVGVFDEQYF.

Only a few counts were recorded for this clonotype. J is TRBJ2-1 and V is TRBV6-1; D is ambiguous. The CDR3 length is 17 residues. V was pared by 1 base and J by 4 bases, with 17 bases between. CDR1 is MNHNS, CDR2 SASEGT, per germline. CDR3 sequence: CASSEGGVLPGYNEQFF. The CDR3 DNA follows: TGTGCCAGCAGTGAAGGAGGAGTCCTCCCGGGTTACAATGAGCAGTTCTTC.

Only a few counts were recorded for this clonotype. The chain recombines TRBV12-3 or TRBV12-4 with TRBJ1-4, with 9 bases aligning to TRBD1. V was pared by 5 bases and J by 5 bases, with 6 bases of the junction left unmatched. The CDR3 sequence is 15 residues long. The CDR3 here is CASSQDRGGNEKLFF. DNA for the CDR3: TGTGCCAGCAGTCAGGACAGGGGCGGAAATGAAAAACTGTTTTTT.

This clonotype was observed a handful of times. This rearrangement joins TRBV20-1 to TRBJ2-1; 11 bases are shared with TRBD1. The CDR3 is 14 residues long. The germline V gene has CDR1 DFQATT and CDR2 SNEGSKA (reference sequence). The junction had 4 bases not matched to a gene; V was cut back by 4 bases and J by 5 bases. The CDR3 spells CSATGTGGDNEQFF. CDR3 in DNA: TGCAGTGCTACCGGGACAGGGGGTGACAATGAGCAGTTCTTC.

This sequence joins TRBV5-1 and TRBJ2-3; possibly TRBD1 or TRBD2 for D (7 bases each). CDR3 length: 16 residues. V shed 3 bases and J shed 5 bases, with 19 bases lying between them. Looked up from germline, CDR1 is SGHRS and CDR2 is YFSETQ. The CDR3 protein is CASSSPSGGERDTQYF. CDR3 sequence (DNA): TGCGCCAGCAGCTCCCCGTCAGGGGGGGAGAGAGATACGCAGTATTTT.

This clonotype was observed a few times. The chain combines TRBV6-5 with TRBJ2-7, with D tentatively TRBD2 (5 bases). Germline assignment: CDR1 MNHEY and CDR2 SVGAGI. This CDR3 is built from 15 residues. Trimming shortened V by 2 bases and J by 4 bases, and 15 bases separated the two germline ends. This CDR3 reads CASSYTSGSTYEQYF. The CDR3 nucleotides are TGTGCCAGCAGTTACACGAGCGGCAGTACTTACGAGCAGTACTTC.

The chain carries TRBV30 and TRBJ2-3; TRBD2 matches 8 bases. The CDR3 runs 14 residues. Losses at the gene ends were 5 bases for V and 3 bases for J; bases not matched to a gene: 7. The germline gives CDR1 GTSNPN, CDR2 SVGIG (reference sequence). The CDR3 nucleotides are TGTGCCTGGGGTTTCGCTAGCGGGACAGATACGCAGTATTTT. This codes for CAWGFASGTDTQYF.

With regard to this clonotype: A junction boundary mismatches the germline segment, possibly from a read error. This rearrangement joins TRBV27 to TRBJ2-6, with D uncertain. Germline CDR1 and CDR2: MNHEY and SMNVEV (reference sequence). CDR3 size: 14 residues. CDR3 DNA sequence: TGTGTCAGCAGTTTAGAATCTGGGGCCAACGTCCTGACTTTC. It yields the protein CVSSLESGANVLTF.

This chain connects TRBV7-9 to TRBJ2-4; D remains unclear. TRBJ2-7 explains the end of the DNA better; the J call may be wrong. Germline-derived CDR1 and CDR2 are SEHNR and FQNEAQ (reference sequence). The CDR3 sequence is 14 residues long. CDR3 sequence reads: CASSQSGFPYEQYF. The CDR3 DNA reads TGTGCCAGCAGCCAGTCCGGGTTTCCCTACGAGCAGTACTTC.

This clonotype was seen a single time. This rearrangement joins TRBV10-2 to TRBJ2-5, with 10 bases matching TRBD1. The CDR3 is 15 amino acids. With 6 bases clipped from V and 5 bases from J, the junction kept 9 bases outside the gene matches. Germline V gives CDR1 WSHSY, CDR2 SAAADI. CDR3 sequence reads: CASRRTGGAGETQYF. The CDR3 DNA follows: TGCGCCAGCAGGAGGACAGGGGGAGCAGGGGAGACCCAGTACTTC.

This clonotype was detected many times. The rearrangement joins TRBV25-1 to TRBJ2-7; TRBD1 agrees at 7 bases. Germline V gene data show CDR1 as MGHDK and CDR2 as SYGVNS. This CDR3 spans 13 amino acids. V gave up 6 bases and J gave up 4 bases; unmatched junction bases: 6. In DNA form, the CDR3 reads TGTGCCAGCAGGGACGACAGGGTGTACGAGCAGTACTTC. Translating gives CASRDDRVYEQYF.

In nucleotides, the CDR3 is TGCGGACTAGGGGGGCGCCAAAGAAATGAGCAGTACTTC. It is translated as CGLGGRQRNEQYF. This chain connects TRBV29-1 to TRBJ2-7, with D tentatively TRBD2 (7 bases). This CDR3 region has 13 residues. CDR1 and CDR2 (germline): SQVTM, ANQGSEA.

This clonotype turned up a few times. The chain combines TRBV6-6 with TRBJ1-4; unclear D gene. Trimming pared 5 bases from V and 0 bases from J, leaving 10 bases between. Germline-derived CDR1 and CDR2 are MNHNY and SVGAGI (reference sequence). The CDR3 spans 15 residues. The CDR3: CASSREGATNEKLFF. The CDR3 nucleotides read TGTGCCAGCAGTCGCGAGGGAGCAACTAATGAAAAACTGTTTTTT.

This clonotype was detected only a few times. J is TRBJ2-1 and V is TRBV20-1; D remains ambiguous. With 5 bases removed from V and 7 bases from J, the gap between germline ends came to 18 bases. The CDR3 consists of 14 residues. CDR1 and CDR2 (germline): DFQATT, SNEGSKA (reference sequence). CDR3 protein: CSASRHQLWNEQFF. Written as DNA, the CDR3 is TGCAGTGCTTCTCGGCACCAACTATGGAATGAGCAGTTCTTC.

Only a few counts were recorded for this clonotype. The chain recombines TRBV9 with TRBJ1-1; D may be TRBD1 (6 bases). The CDR3 has 14 amino acids. Deletions cut 4 bases from V and 0 bases from J, with 10 bases between. Germline assignment: CDR1 SGDLS and CDR2 YYNGEE. The CDR3 DNA reads TGTGCCAGCAGCAAGACAGGCCTGAACACTGAAGCTTTCTTT. Translated, it gives CASSKTGLNTEAFF.

The chain carries TRBV12-3 or TRBV12-4 and TRBJ2-7; D gene unclear. Trimming cost V 5 bases and J 0 bases, with 11 bases left between them. The CDR3 has 14 amino acids. In DNA, the CDR3 is TGTGCCAGCAGTGCCCTTTTCACCTCCTACGAGCAGTACTTC. Protein: CASSALFTSYEQYF.